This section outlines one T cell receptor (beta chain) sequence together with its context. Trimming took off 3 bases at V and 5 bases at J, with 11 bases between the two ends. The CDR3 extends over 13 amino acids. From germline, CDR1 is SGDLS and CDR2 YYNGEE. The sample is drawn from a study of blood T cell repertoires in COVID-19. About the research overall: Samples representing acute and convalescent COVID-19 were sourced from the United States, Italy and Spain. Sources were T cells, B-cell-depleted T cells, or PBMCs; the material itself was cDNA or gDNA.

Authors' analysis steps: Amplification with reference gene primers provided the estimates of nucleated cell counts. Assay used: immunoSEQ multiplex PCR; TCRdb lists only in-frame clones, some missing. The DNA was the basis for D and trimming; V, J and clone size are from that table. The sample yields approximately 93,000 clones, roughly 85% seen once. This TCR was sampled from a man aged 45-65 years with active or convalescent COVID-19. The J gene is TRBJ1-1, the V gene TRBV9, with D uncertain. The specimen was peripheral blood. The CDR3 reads CASSEERGTEAFF. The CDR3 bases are TGTGCCAGCAGCGAGGAACGGGGTACTGAAGCTTTCTTT.